This T cell receptor beta chain appears in the sequencing data of a study of OX40 agonist ivuxolimab in advanced cancers. Turning to the study itself: Patients were about 83% male with ages roughly 20 to 85, mean approximately 62. The study reported partial responses in three patients: one hepatocellular carcinoma, two cutaneous melanoma.

Notes on the study in general: The investigators did not determine what antigen specificity the expanded peripheral T cells had.

Germline CDR1 reads MDHEN; CDR2 reads SYDVKM. There are 15 residues in the CDR3. V was clipped by 3 bases and J by 4 bases; unmatched bases: 5. Sequenced by immunoSEQ multiplex PCR; TCRdb stores in-frame clones only, minus some. In the table there are about 69,000 clones, over 80% of which are singletons. Concerning this clone itself: The antigen is not known.

V and J are TRBV28 and TRBJ1-3; 8 bases are shared with TRBD1. The clonotype was recovered from an adult with an advanced solid tumor such as melanoma, head and neck, liver or kidney cancer. The sample here was CD4+ or CD8+ T cells sorted from blood, taken in a trial of the OX40 agonist ivuxolimab. In DNA form, the CDR3 reads TGTGCCAGCAGTTTCCTACAGGGGGGAGGAAACACCATATATTTT. Amino acids: CASSFLQGGGNTIYF.